Presented here are 31 T cell receptor beta chains from one specimen sequenced in a study of cytomegalovirus exposure and HLA in healthy donors. This PCR relied on a set of 60 Vbeta primers and 13 Jbeta primers. Using immunoSEQ multiplex PCR, the repertoire was profiled, and TCRdb retains in-frame clones only, with some absent. The sample yields around 200,000 clones, 75% to 85% seen once. Sequenced sample: PBMCs. The origin of the receptors is a woman aged 45 to 65 in good health and CMV-seronegative.

The gene calls are TRBV5-1 and TRBJ1-1; no clear D gene. CDR3 length equals 15 residues. The V gene's germline CDR1 is SGHRS and CDR2 YFSETQ. Trimming left V 0 bases short and J 5 bases short, with 14 bases between. The CDR3 region is CASSLEQSGRTEAFF. In DNA, the CDR3 is TGCGCCAGCAGCTTGGAACAGTCAGGTAGGACTGAAGCTTTCTTT.

For this clone: The junction does not match germline at one end; this may be a read error. The same CDR3 can be traced to other DNA sequences in this sample. The J gene is TRBJ1-2, the V gene TRBV19; D perhaps matches TRBD1 (6 bases). CDR1 and CDR2 (germline): LNHDA, SQIVND (reference sequence). The CDR3 totals 15 residues. This CDR3 reads CASRGLGQSNYGYTF. The DNA of the CDR3 is TGCGCCAGTAGAGGGCTCGGACAGAGTAACTATGGCTACACCTTC.

This chain joins TRBV2 and TRBJ2-1, with 9 bases that match TRBD2. V lost 4 bases and J lost 0; bases outside the gene matches: 13. CDR1 and CDR2 from the germline V gene are SNHLY and FYNNEI. The CDR3 has 19 residues. This CDR3 reads CASSASSGITGYSYNEQFF. The CDR3 DNA is TGTGCCAGCAGTGCCTCTAGCGGGATTACAGGATACTCCTACAATGAGCAGTTCTTC.

J is TRBJ2-7 and V is TRBV2, with D tentatively TRBD1 (6 bases). The germline V and J ends were trimmed by 6 bases and 7 bases, with 16 bases remaining between them. The CDR3 covers 13 residues. Germline CDR1 is SNHLY and CDR2 is FYNNEI. The CDR3 loop is CASRGQPLGEQYF. Here the CDR3 DNA reads TGTGCCAGCAGGGGACAACCTCTAGGGGAGCAGTACTTC.

The V and J genes are TRBV10-1 and TRBJ2-5, with a weak D call TRBD2 (5 bases). Gene TRBJ2-7 matches the end of the DNA better, so the J call may be wrong. Germline loops: CDR1 WNHNN, CDR2 SYGVQD (reference sequence). This CDR3 has 13 amino acids. The CDR3 sequence is CARVEGINYEQYF. In nucleotides, the CDR3 is TGCGCCAGAGTAGAGGGAATAAACTACGAGCAGTACTTC.

The chain recombines TRBV6-1 with TRBJ1-5; D not resolved. The CDR3 has 14 residues. Germline CDR1 reads MNHNS; CDR2 reads SASEGT. V was shortened by 5 bases and J by 0 bases, with 8 bases between the two germline ends. The CDR3 DNA is TGTGCCAGCAGTACACATAATAGCAATCAGCCCCAGCATTTT. Residues: CASSTHNSNQPQHF.

The chain uses TRBV27 and TRBJ2-5; D not certain. Germline values: CDR1 MNHEY, CDR2 SMNVEV (reference sequence). The V and J ends lost 8 bases and 5 bases respectively, with 6 bases between them. This CDR3 spans 10 amino acids. CDR3 bases: TGTGCCAGCGGCTTGGAGACCCAGTACTTC. Translation: CASGLETQYF.

The chain combines TRBV2 with TRBJ2-1; TRBD1 might be the D (6 bases). With 6 bases removed from V and 5 bases from J, the gap between germline ends came to 17 bases. Germline CDR1 SNHLY, CDR2 FYNNEI. This CDR3 spans 15 amino acids. The CDR3 bases are TGTGCCAGCAGCCCTTTTAGGGGGAGCGACAATGAGCAGTTCTTC. Translated: CASSPFRGSDNEQFF.

This clone was recorded a few times. CDR3 residues: CASSPNTGTGANEQYF. DNA for the CDR3: TGTGCCAGCAGTCCGAATACCGGGACAGGGGCCAACGAGCAGTACTTC. This chain connects TRBV6-6 to TRBJ2-7; TRBD1 aligns across 10 bases. Germline V gene lookup returns CDR1 MNHNY and CDR2 SVGAGI (reference sequence). The CDR3 is 16 residues long. The trim removed 5 bases at V and 5 bases at J, leaving 12 bases unmatched.

The chain links TRBV6-1 to TRBJ1-5; no clear D. The V gene lost 6 bases and the J gene lost 4 bases, with 10 bases spanning the gap. Germline loops: CDR1 MNHNS, CDR2 SASEGT. There are 13 residues in the CDR3. The CDR3 DNA reads TGTGCCAGCAGCCTCGGGAGAAATCAGCCCCAGCATTTT. It yields the protein CASSLGRNQPQHF.

This sequence joins TRBV5-6 and TRBJ1-5, with D hard to call. The CDR3 contains 14 residues. CDR1 is SGHDT and CDR2 is YYEEEE in the germline V gene. The ends were cut back, 1 base at V and 4 bases at J, with 9 bases in the middle. The CDR3 here is CASSLWAWNQPQHF. For the CDR3, the DNA is TGTGCCAGCAGCTTGTGGGCCTGGAATCAGCCCCAGCATTTT.

This clone was detected only a few times. The rearrangement joins TRBV7-2 to TRBJ1-3, with D hard to call. CDR1 and CDR2 from the germline V gene are SGHTA and FQGNSA. The ends were cut back, 5 bases at V and 0 bases at J, with 17 bases in the middle. The CDR3 loop spans 17 amino acids. The chain's CDR3 is CASSPRLVMSSGNTIYF. The DNA for the CDR3 is TGTGCCAGCAGCCCCCGTTTGGTTATGAGCTCTGGAAACACCATATATTTT.

The gene calls are TRBV4-3 and TRBJ2-5; perhaps TRBD1 as D (5 bases). CDR1 LGHNA and CDR2 YSLEER come from the germline V gene. The V end was cut by 0 bases, the J end by 5 bases, with 16 bases between. The CDR3 extends over 16 amino acids. CDR3 protein: CASSQEVFRVRETQYF. CDR3 DNA: TGCGCCAGCAGCCAAGAAGTATTCAGGGTCAGGGAGACCCAGTACTTC.

V gene TRBV28 combines with J gene TRBJ1-4; 7 positions match TRBD1. Germline values: CDR1 MDHEN, CDR2 SYDVKM. The trim removed 3 bases at V and 4 bases at J, leaving 5 bases unmatched. There are 15 residues in the CDR3. The CDR3, as DNA: TGTGCCAGCAGTTTCCCGGGACAGAATAATGAAAAACTGTTTTTT. Translated, it gives CASSFPGQNNEKLFF.

The CDR3 sequence is CASSPSKGGINEQYF. CDR3 DNA: TGTGCCAGCTCACCAAGCAAAGGGGGCATCAACGAGCAGTACTTC. The rearrangement uses TRBV18 and TRBJ2-7; TRBD1 agrees at 7 bases. The ends lost 2 bases at V and 5 bases at J; junction bases unmatched: 9. This CDR3 spans 15 amino acids. The germline V gene encodes CDR1 KGHSH and CDR2 LQKENI. The full variable domain, with the rest looked up from reference TRBV18 and TRBJ2-7, is NAGVMQNPRHLVRRRGQEARLRCSPMKGHSHVYWYRQLPEEGLKFMVYLQKENIIDESGMPKERFSAEFPKEGPSILRIQQVVRGDSAAYFCASSPSKGGINEQYFGPGTRLTVT.

The gene calls are TRBV30 and TRBJ1-2; 10 bases fit TRBD1. CDR1 is GTSNPN and CDR2 is SVGIG in the germline V gene (reference sequence). This CDR3 has 15 amino acids. The trim removed 5 bases at V and 1 base at J, leaving 7 bases unmatched. For the CDR3, the DNA is TGTGCCTGGGTGGGACAGGGGTCTGGTAACTATGGCTACACCTTC. As protein: CAWVGQGSGNYGYTF.

The chain couples TRBV5-6 to TRBJ1-2, with no clear D. The V end was cut by 6 bases, the J end by 1 base, with 13 bases between. The germline V gene encodes CDR1 SGHDT and CDR2 YYEEEE. The CDR3 is 14 residues long. The CDR3 nucleotides read TGTGCCAGCACCTCTGGACTGGATAACTATGGCTACACCTTC. Its translation is CASTSGLDNYGYTF.

The chain is built from TRBV29-1 and TRBJ1-2, with D hard to call. This CDR3 has 12 amino acids. The germline V gene encodes CDR1 SQVTM and CDR2 ANQGSEA. The ends were cut back, 5 bases at V and 0 bases at J, with 7 bases in the middle. Here the CDR3 DNA reads TGCAGCGTTACTTTAGCTAACTATGGCTACACCTTC. This codes for CSVTLANYGYTF.

The chain employs TRBV5-6 and TRBJ2-1, with 8 bases matching TRBD1. J was trimmed by 5 bases and V by 2 bases; bases with no gene match: 6. The CDR3 runs 15 residues. The germline V gene has CDR1 SGHDT and CDR2 YYEEEE. The CDR3 nucleotides read TGTGCCAGCAGCTTTCGGACAGGGCGAAACAATGAGCAGTTCTTC. It yields the protein CASSFRTGRNNEQFF.

The chain links TRBV11-2 to TRBJ2-1, with 13 bases matching TRBD2. The CDR3 is 18 residues long. Germline V CDR1 and CDR2: SGHAT, FQNNGV. The V gene end was trimmed by 5 bases and the J gene end by 0 bases; junction bases not matched to a gene: 7. The CDR3 bases are TGTGCCAGCAGCCCCGGGACTAGCGGGGACAGCTCCTACAATGAGCAGTTCTTC. This sequence encodes CASSPGTSGDSSYNEQFF.

The chain links TRBV25-1 to TRBJ2-1; D perhaps matches TRBD2 (5 bases). CDR1 is MGHDK, CDR2 SYGVNS, per germline. Deletions cut 3 bases from V and 3 bases from J, with 12 bases between. The CDR3 sequence is 15 residues long. CDR3 in amino acids: CASSDRAGVYNEQFF. Here the CDR3 DNA reads TGTGCCAGCAGTGATCGAGCCGGGGTCTACAATGAGCAGTTCTTC.

This clone was observed once. The chain joins TRBV30 to TRBJ2-1; TRBD2 matches at 13 bases. With V trimmed by 0 bases and J by 10 bases, 6 bases remained unmatched. CDR1 and CDR2 from the germline V gene are GTSNPN and SVGIG (reference sequence). The CDR3 extends over 15 amino acids. The CDR3 DNA sequence: TGTGCCTGGAGTGTCGGGACTAGCGGGATTGGAGAGCAGTTCTTC. Encoded protein: CAWSVGTSGIGEQFF.

The chain couples TRBV11-2 to TRBJ2-5; perhaps TRBD2 as D (5 bases). Trimming removed 5 bases from V and 3 bases from J, with 13 bases in between. The CDR3 is 14 residues long. The germline CDR1 and CDR2 sequences are SGHAT and FQNNGV. CDR3 amino acids: CASSTREGKETQYF. Written as DNA, the CDR3 is TGTGCCAGCAGCACCCGGGAAGGTAAAGAGACCCAGTACTTC.

This clone was observed a few times. V usage is TRBV5-4 and J usage is TRBJ2-5; a possible D gene is TRBD1 (5 bases). The CDR3 totals 12 residues. V gave up 6 bases and J gave up 2 bases, with 8 bases separating them. CDR1 and CDR2 (germline): SGHNT, YYREEE (reference sequence). The chain's CDR3 is CASTNRQETQYF. CDR3 in DNA: TGTGCCAGCACGAACAGGCAAGAGACCCAGTACTTC.

V is TRBV7-3 and J is TRBJ2-7; D may be TRBD2 (6 bases). V gave up 5 bases and J gave up 1 base, with 15 bases separating them. In germline, CDR1 is SGHTA, CDR2 FQGTGA. The CDR3 runs 15 residues. CDR3 amino acids: CASSLMEGSSYEQYF. The CDR3 nucleotides are TGTGCCAGCAGCCTCATGGAGGGATCTTCCTACGAGCAGTACTTC.

This chain uses TRBV28 with TRBJ1-5; D call uncertain. The V end lost 4 bases, the J end lost 2 bases, and 12 bases lay between the germline ends. This CDR3 is 15 amino acids long. From germline, CDR1 is MDHEN and CDR2 SYDVKM. The CDR3 nucleotides are TGTGCCAGCAGTTCCCCGACAAGTGGCAATCAGCCCCAGCATTTT. It translates to CASSSPTSGNQPQHF.

This clone was found a few times. At one end, the junction sequence differs from germline, possibly due to a read error. The chain has TRBV7-9 and TRBJ2-1, with 11 bases identical to TRBD2. The CDR3 spans 16 residues. Germline V CDR1 and CDR2: SEHNR, FQNEAQ (reference sequence). Here the CDR3 reads CSSSLGGSGRDNEQFF. Written as DNA, the CDR3 is TGTTCCAGCAGCTTAGGAGGTAGCGGGAGGGACAATGAGCAGTTCTTC.

The chain has TRBV11-2 and TRBJ2-3, with TRBD2 as a possible D gene (6 bases). The CDR3 sequence is 17 residues long. Trimming shortened V by 5 bases and J by 0 bases, and 18 bases separated the two germline ends. Germline-derived CDR1 and CDR2 are SGHAT and FQNNGV. The CDR3 DNA sequence: TGTGCCAGCAGCATACTCCGGGACTGGGGTAGCACAGATACGCAGTATTTT. This codes for CASSILRDWGSTDTQYF.

The CDR3 bases are TGTGCCAGCAGTGAATCGGGGACAGATAGCAATCAGCCCCAGCATTTT. Amino acids: CASSESGTDSNQPQHF. V and J are TRBV25-1 and TRBJ1-5, with TRBD1 matching over 7 bases. Germline loops: CDR1 MGHDK, CDR2 SYGVNS. The CDR3 is 16 residues long. Losses at the gene ends were 1 base for V and 0 bases for J; bases not matched to a gene: 3.

The chain joins TRBV5-1 to TRBJ1-1; D not certain. This CDR3 comprises 14 residues. The germline V gene has CDR1 SGHRS and CDR2 YFSETQ. Trimming cost V 3 bases and J 0 bases, with 9 bases left between them. Written as DNA, the CDR3 is TGCGCCAGCAGCTCTCAGGTTGTGAACACTGAAGCTTTCTTT. Translation gives CASSSQVVNTEAFF.

This clone appeared many times. V is TRBV27 and J is TRBJ2-3; 8 bases agree with TRBD1. After removal of 6 bases from V and 5 bases from J, the junction contained 13 bases not matched to a gene. Germline CDR1 is MNHEY and CDR2 is SMNVEV (reference sequence). The CDR3 contains 16 residues. Here the CDR3 reads CASSPDPGGTKDTQYF. The DNA of the CDR3 is TGTGCCAGCAGCCCTGACCCAGGGGGCACGAAAGATACGCAGTATTTT.